One sample yielded the 10 T cell receptor beta chains listed below, sequenced in a study of shared clonotypes between healthy human individuals. This table comes from immunoSEQ multiplex PCR, and its TCRdb copy is limited to in-frame clones, with some not included. This table holds approximately 720,000 clones, 72% found once. The sample was memory CD4+ T cells sorted from blood. The subset here: CD45RA-negative fraction. The receptors shown here come from a woman aged 25 to 39 in good health.

This sequence joins TRBV28 and TRBJ1-5, with 9 bases lining up with TRBD1. Trimming removed 6 bases from V and 0 bases from J; junction bases left unmatched: 12. The germline gives CDR1 MDHEN, CDR2 SYDVKM. This CDR3 is built from 18 residues. The CDR3 coding sequence is TGTGCCAGCAGCCCGGGGACAGGGTGGACCTATAGCAATCAGCCCCAGCATTTT. It yields the protein CASSPGTGWTYSNQPQHF.

V and J are TRBV7-9 and TRBJ1-2, with D uncertain. The CDR3 has 13 residues. Per germline, CDR1 SEHNR and CDR2 FQNEAQ (reference sequence). V shed 8 bases and J shed 4 bases, with 14 bases lying between them. The CDR3 nucleotides are TGTGCCAGCGAATCAACGGCTATCTATGGCTACACCTTC. Its protein product is CASESTAIYGYTF.

The V call is TRBV5-4, the J call TRBJ1-1, with 7 bases lining up with TRBD1. V trimming: 4 bases; J trimming: 2 bases; junction bases outside the gene matches: 5. The CDR3 length is 14 residues. Per germline, CDR1 SGHNT and CDR2 YYREEE (reference sequence). CDR3 nucleotides: TGTGCCAGCAGCGGTAGACAGGGCAACACTGAAGCTTTCTTT. It translates to CASSGRQGNTEAFF.

The V gene is TRBV4-1, the J gene TRBJ2-7; 13 bases line up with TRBD2. This CDR3 is built from 15 residues. J was trimmed by 2 bases and V by 4 bases; bases with no gene match: 2. From germline, CDR1 is MGHRA and CDR2 YSYEKL. The CDR3 DNA is TGCGCCAGCAGCCCAGGGACTAGCGGGGCCTACGAGCAGTACTTC. Translated: CASSPGTSGAYEQYF.

The chain carries TRBV4-1 and TRBJ1-2, with D perhaps TRBD1 (5 bases). Germline V CDR1 and CDR2: MGHRA, YSYEKL. CDR3 size: 16 residues. The ends were cut back, 0 bases at V and 8 bases at J, with 19 bases in the middle. The DNA of the CDR3 is TGCGCCAGCAGCCAAGAGGTCAGGGAGAGGGCAGGAGGCTACACCTTC. Translated: CASSQEVRERAGGYTF.

The chain links TRBV7-9 to TRBJ1-1; D call uncertain. Per the germline V gene, CDR1 is SEHNR and CDR2 is FQNEAQ (reference sequence). The CDR3 totals 13 residues. The V gene lost 3 bases and the J gene lost 5 bases, with 10 bases spanning the gap. For the CDR3, the DNA is TGTGCCAGCAGCTTTAGAGGTGGAACTGAAGCTTTCTTT. Translated: CASSFRGGTEAFF.

Concerning this clone: The sample holds other DNA sequences that translate to the same CDR3. The chain is built from TRBV5-1 and TRBJ2-2; tentative D call: TRBD1 (6 bases). The CDR3 totals 14 residues. Trimming stripped 3 bases from V and 4 bases from J, with 10 bases between. In germline, CDR1 is SGHRS, CDR2 YFSETQ. CDR3 in DNA: TGCGCCAGCAGCTCGGGACAAACCACCGGGGAGCTGTTTTTT. This gives the protein CASSSGQTTGELFF.

This clone occurred once. The V gene is TRBV28, the J gene TRBJ2-3; either TRBD1 or TRBD2 may supply D (5 bases each). The V end lost 10 bases, the J end lost 2 bases, and 10 bases lay between the germline ends. CDR3 length equals 12 residues. The germline V gene encodes CDR1 MDHEN and CDR2 SYDVKM. CDR3 protein: CATWDHTDTQYF. The CDR3, as DNA: TGTGCCACCTGGGACCACACAGATACGCAGTATTTT.

This clone was seen many times. This rearrangement joins TRBV28 to TRBJ1-5; 8 nucleotides match TRBD1. Trimming at V came to 7 bases and at J to 2 bases, leaving 10 bases not matched to a gene. Germline lookup yields CDR1 MDHEN and CDR2 SYDVKM. The CDR3 covers 16 residues. The chain's CDR3 is CASKRRTGSGNQPQHF. The DNA for the CDR3 is TGTGCCAGCAAAAGGAGGACAGGGTCGGGCAATCAGCCCCAGCATTTT.

As for this clone: A read error may produce the germline difference seen at one junction end. The CDR3, as DNA: TGTGCCAGCAGTGAAGACGACAGCTTAACCGCCTTT. Protein product: CASSEDDSLTAF. The chain has TRBV2 and TRBJ1-4, with D perhaps matching TRBD1 (5 bases). The CDR3 runs to 12 residues. Germline CDR1 and CDR2: SNHLY and FYNNEI.